The 21 T cell receptor beta chains given below trace back to one sample, sequenced in a study of radiotherapy plus CTLA-4 blockade in lung cancer. Only in-frame clones appear in the TCRdb table, and some are missing; sequencing was by immunoSEQ multiplex PCR. Among tens of thousands of clones, 70% to 90% were seen once, and the ten largest hold over 15%. Sequenced material: peripheral blood, taken from a patient treated with radiotherapy plus ipilimumab. The receptors here all came from a human donor with non-small cell lung cancer that progressed on radiotherapy plus ipilimumab.

The chain combines TRBV6-5 with TRBJ2-7; D is perhaps TRBD2 (5 bases). This CDR3 contains 15 residues. Trimming took off 6 bases at V and 0 bases at J, with 15 bases between the two ends. Germline lookup yields CDR1 MNHEY and CDR2 SVGAGI. As DNA, the CDR3 is TGTGCCAGCAGAGCTCGGATGGGGAGCTCCTACGAGCAGTACTTC. Translated, it gives CASRARMGSSYEQYF.

The chain has TRBV7-6 and TRBJ1-1; 8 bases map to TRBD1. Germline trimming cut 5 bases from V and 0 bases from J; bases unmatched to any gene: 5. CDR3 length: 15 amino acids. Germline loops: CDR1 SGHVS, CDR2 FNYEAQ. This CDR3 is CASSPGTGMNTEAFF. The CDR3, as DNA: TGTGCCAGCAGCCCTGGGACAGGTATGAACACTGAAGCTTTCTTT.

The rearrangement uses TRBV7-2 and TRBJ1-2; the D is unclear. The CDR3 runs 15 residues. Germline V CDR1 and CDR2: SGHTA, FQGNSA. V dropped 1 base and J dropped 4 bases, with 13 bases sitting between them. The CDR3: CASSLEPDSSYGYTF. As DNA, the CDR3 is TGTGCCAGCAGCTTAGAACCGGATTCTTCCTATGGCTACACCTTC. The whole variable domain, remainder taken from reference TRBV7-2 and TRBJ1-2, is GAGVSQSPSNKVTEKGKDVELRCDPISGHTALYWYRQSLGQGLEFLIYFQGNSAPDKSGLPSDRFSAERTGGSVSTLTIQRTQQEDSAVYLCASSLEPDSSYGYTFGSGTRLTVV.

V usage is TRBV28 and J usage is TRBJ1-1; D gene ambiguous. Looked up from germline, CDR1 is MDHEN and CDR2 is SYDVKM. With 2 bases removed from V and 6 bases from J, the gap between germline ends came to 10 bases. The length of the CDR3 is 13 residues. The CDR3 sequence: CASSLRPESEAFF. The DNA of the CDR3 is TGTGCCAGCAGTTTACGGCCAGAATCTGAAGCTTTCTTT.

The genes are TRBV7-2 and TRBJ2-3; TRBD1 agrees at 7 bases. Germline V lookup: CDR1 SGHTA, CDR2 FQGNSA. With 3 bases clipped from V and 6 bases from J, the junction kept 12 bases outside the gene matches. The CDR3 consists of 16 residues. CDR3 region: CASSLRGGQARDTQYF. The CDR3, as DNA: TGTGCCAGCAGCTTGAGGGGCGGACAGGCGCGGGATACGCAGTATTTT.

This chain links TRBV4-1 with TRBJ2-1; TRBD2 matches at 11 bases. From germline, CDR1 is MGHRA and CDR2 YSYEKL. CDR3 length: 15 amino acids. Trimming at V came to 1 base and at J to 10 bases, leaving 6 bases not matched to a gene. The DNA of the CDR3 is TGCGCCAGCAGCCAAGGGCGGGCTAGCGGGAGGGAGCAGTTCTTC. This encodes CASSQGRASGREQFF.

The J gene is TRBJ1-6, the V gene TRBV30, with D uncertain. Germline V gene lookup returns CDR1 GTSNPN and CDR2 SVGIG (reference sequence). CDR3 size: 11 residues. V dropped 0 bases and J dropped 7 bases, with 1 base sitting between them. The CDR3 is CAWSVNSPLHF. As DNA, the CDR3 is TGTGCCTGGAGTGTAAATTCACCCCTCCACTTT.

The V gene is TRBV19, the J gene TRBJ1-5; D unclear. Per germline, CDR1 LNHDA and CDR2 SQIVND (reference sequence). V was clipped by 7 bases and J by 4 bases, with 17 bases between them. This CDR3 has 15 amino acids. The DNA of the CDR3 is TGTGCCAGTATTTATAGCGGCAGAGGGAATCAGCCCCAGCATTTT. Protein: CASIYSGRGNQPQHF.

The chain carries TRBV6-6 and TRBJ2-1; possibly TRBD2 for D (7 bases). Germline V CDR1 and CDR2: MNHNY, SVGAGI (reference sequence). The CDR3 runs 15 residues. Trimming pared 8 bases from V and 4 bases from J, leaving 18 bases between. CDR3 amino acids: CASAKGGGAYNEQFF. In DNA form, the CDR3 reads TGTGCCAGCGCAAAGGGAGGGGGGGCATACAATGAGCAGTTCTTC.

This chain links TRBV10-3 with TRBJ2-1, with 9 bases matching TRBD2. CDR3 length: 14 residues. Germline values: CDR1 ENHRY, CDR2 SYGVKD. Unmatched junction bases numbered 4, after V lost 5 bases and J lost 5 bases. The CDR3 loop is CAISWTSANNEQFF. CDR3 sequence (DNA): TGTGCCATCAGTTGGACTAGCGCGAACAATGAGCAGTTCTTC.

This clone came up once. The chain recombines TRBV6-5 with TRBJ2-2; 7 bases map to TRBD1. CDR3 length: 14 residues. Trimming cost V 2 bases and J 4 bases; bases outside gene matches: 1. Germline CDR1 MNHEY, CDR2 SVGAGI. CDR3 protein: CASSYDRATGELFF. Written as DNA, the CDR3 is TGTGCCAGCAGTTACGACAGGGCCACCGGGGAGCTGTTTTTT.

This CDR3 is CASSFEGQGAELEDEQYF. CDR3 DNA sequence: TGTGCCAGCAGCTTCGAGGGGCAGGGGGCTGAATTAGAGGACGAGCAGTACTTC. The rearrangement joins TRBV7-9 to TRBJ2-7, with 8 nucleotides matching TRBD1. V lost 3 bases and J lost 5; bases outside the gene matches: 18. Germline lookup yields CDR1 SEHNR and CDR2 FQNEAQ (reference sequence). The CDR3 consists of 18 residues. Variable domain in full (rest from reference TRBV7-9 and TRBJ2-7): DTGVSQNPRHKITKRGQNVTFRCDPISEHNRLYWYRQTLGQGPEFLTYFQNEAQLEKSRLLSDRFSAERPKGSFSTLEIQRTEQGDSAMYLCASSFEGQGAELEDEQYFGPGTRLTVT.

This chain links TRBV10-2 with TRBJ2-1, with TRBD2 identical over 12 bases. CDR3 length equals 15 residues. The J segment lost 4 bases and the V segment lost 3 bases, leaving 1 base of the junction unmatched. The germline V gene has CDR1 WSHSY and CDR2 SAAADI. CDR3 region: CASSDLAGGYNEQFF. The DNA for the CDR3 is TGCGCCAGCAGTGACCTAGCGGGGGGGTACAATGAGCAGTTCTTC.

This chain connects TRBV5-8 to TRBJ1-5, with TRBD1 matching 10 bases. The CDR3 runs to 15 residues. Germline lookup yields CDR1 SGHTS and CDR2 YDEGEE. Trimming took 4 bases from V and 2 from J; bases not matched to a gene: 3. CDR3 residues: CASSVTGGGNQPQHF. CDR3 coding DNA: TGTGCCAGCAGCGTGACAGGGGGCGGCAATCAGCCCCAGCATTTT.

There are a few counts of this clone. The V and J genes are TRBV19 and TRBJ1-5; no firm D call. The V and J ends lost 2 bases and 4 bases respectively, with 15 bases between them. This CDR3 is 16 amino acids long. Germline V gene data show CDR1 as LNHDA and CDR2 as SQIVND (reference sequence). The CDR3 sequence: CASSIPRPGRNQPQHF. DNA for the CDR3: TGTGCCAGTAGTATACCCCGTCCGGGTCGGAATCAGCCCCAGCATTTT.

The rearrangement joins TRBV5-4 to TRBJ1-2; 7 nucleotides agree with TRBD1. V trimming: 4 bases; J trimming: 8 bases; junction bases outside the gene matches: 11. In germline, CDR1 is SGHNT, CDR2 YYREEE (reference sequence). The CDR3 runs 14 residues. This CDR3 reads CASSPPGQSLGYTF. CDR3 in DNA: TGTGCCAGCAGCCCTCCGGGACAGAGCTTGGGCTACACCTTC.

This clone was detected once. The chain links TRBV29-1 to TRBJ1-2; D may be TRBD1 (5 bases). CDR3 length: 12 amino acids. Germline CDR1 SQVTM, CDR2 ANQGSEA. Trimming removed 2 bases from V and 3 bases from J, with 7 bases in between. As DNA, the CDR3 is TGCAGCGTTGAATGGGGGGACTATGGCTACACCTTC. Its protein product is CSVEWGDYGYTF.

A single count supports this clone. The CDR3 sequence is CASSPIIQGATDTQYF. DNA of the CDR3: TGTGCCAGCTCACCAATCATACAGGGGGCCACAGATACGCAGTATTTT. J is TRBJ2-3 and V is TRBV18; 9 nucleotides match TRBD1. The trim removed 2 bases at V and 2 bases at J, leaving 5 bases unmatched. In germline, CDR1 is KGHSH, CDR2 LQKENI. The CDR3 is 16 residues long.

This clone is a singleton in its sample. The V call is TRBV4-2, the J call TRBJ2-3; TRBD2 matches 16 bases. V shed 0 bases, J shed 1 base, and the junction held 4 bases outside the gene matches. The CDR3 consists of 19 residues. Germline CDR1 LGHNA, CDR2 YNFKEQ. The CDR3 region has the DNA TGTGCCAGCAGCCAAGATGGGACTAGCGGGGGGGCGGGCACAGATACGCAGTATTTT. Translation: CASSQDGTSGGAGTDTQYF.

This chain links TRBV18 with TRBJ2-1, with D possibly matching TRBD1 (6 bases). The CDR3 runs to 13 residues. CDR1 and CDR2 from the germline V gene are KGHSH and LQKENI. Between the trimmed V and J ends, which lost 4 bases and 8 bases, there was a span of 12 bases. CDR3 coding DNA: TGTGCCAGCTCACTCGACAGGTTCTATGAGCAGTTCTTC. Amino acids: CASSLDRFYEQFF.

This chain links TRBV6-5 with TRBJ1-2; D not resolved. The CDR3 has 12 amino acids. Trimming cost V 4 bases and J 8 bases, with 11 bases left between them. The germline CDR1 and CDR2 sequences are MNHEY and SVGAGI. The CDR3 reads CASSFWGAGYTF. The CDR3 region has the DNA TGTGCCAGCAGTTTTTGGGGTGCCGGCTACACCTTC.